The clone carrying this TCR beta chain was observed a few times. Its matching antigen is unknown. Trimming cost V 3 bases and J 8 bases, with 14 bases left between them. This CDR3 has 15 residues. The data were obtained in a study of T cells after yellow fever vaccination. About the study: Fractions with few cells were prepared using SMART-Seq v4 Ultra Low Input.

From the 5' RACE reads, TCRdb called clonotypes with MiXCR, one entry per CDR3 protein. The data contain about 300,000 distinct CDR3 sequences, 8.7% of them seen just once; the ten biggest clones take up about 3%. Study observations and caveats: Overlap between CD4 and CD8 compartments was detected for a small share of clonotypes.

This receptor was identified in a man between 18 and 35 years old who received the YFV17D yellow fever vaccine. This chain links TRBV23-1 with TRBJ1-6; no reliable D call. TRBV23-1 is annotated as an ORF whose role is uncertain. The input for sequencing was CD4+ T cells sorted from PBMCs, taken 5 days after the yellow fever booster vaccination. The CDR3 DNA sequence: TGCGCCAGCAGTCATGCCGGGGTCGGATATTCACCCCTCCACTTT. The encoded protein is CASSHAGVGYSPLHF.